This is a list of T cell receptor beta chains from one sample in a study of blood T cell repertoires in COVID-19. Clones were read by immunoSEQ multiplex PCR, and TCRdb kept only the in-frame ones, dropping some. This table holds around 300,000 clones, about nine tenths found once. Sequenced sample: PBMCs or T cells enriched from blood (not recorded which). The receptors stem from a woman in her twenties or thirties who had recovered from COVID-19. The CDR3 runs from the conserved cysteine through the conserved F or W. The D gene is left open where the match is weak. Not every row has a clone size; where given, it reads once, few, many or a size class.

D gene	V gene	J gene	clone size	CDR3 length	CDR3 protein	CDR3 DNA
NA	TRBV11-2	TRBJ1-3	NA	14	CASSSPARGNTIYF	TGTGCCAGCAGCTCCCCGGCCAGAGGGAACACCATATATTTT
NA	TRBV5-6	TRBJ2-2	few	17	CASSLEPGWSSARELFF	TGTGCCAGCAGCTTGGAGCCGGGATGGAGTTCTGCACGGGAGCTGTTTTTT
TRBD1	TRBV19	TRBJ2-7	once	16	CASSLTPGQGFYEQYF	TGTGCCAGTAGCCTCACGCCGGGACAGGGGTTCTACGAGCAGTACTTC
TRBD2	TRBV18	TRBJ2-3	once	16	CASSRGLGGMFDTQYF	TGTGCCAGCTCTCGCGGACTAGGCGGTATGTTCGATACGCAGTATTTT
TRBD1	TRBV27	TRBJ1-5	NA	16	CASSFKYRGKNQPQHF	TGTGCCAGCAGTTTTAAATACAGGGGGAAAAATCAGCCCCAGCATTTT
NA	TRBV5-5	TRBJ1-1	NA	15	CASSAGPFQYTEAFF	TGTGCCAGCAGTGCAGGGCCCTTCCAATACACTGAAGCTTTCTTT
NA	TRBV6-1	TRBJ1-6	NA	17	CASSEDGTLSNNSPLHF	TGTGCCAGCAGTGAAGACGGGACTCTCTCCAATAATTCACCCCTCCACTTT
NA	TRBV11-3	TRBJ2-3	NA	14	CASSLGQTGDTQYF	TGTGCCAGCAGCCTCGGACAGACGGGGGATACGCAGTATTTT
NA	TRBV7-6	TRBJ2-6	NA	16	CASSLVGGAGANVLTF	TGTGCCAGCAGCTTAGTAGGCGGCGCTGGGGCCAACGTCCTGACTTTC
NA	TRBV5-1	TRBJ2-7	few	13	CASSLGLTYEQYF	TGCGCCAGCAGCTTGGGACTTACCTACGAGCAGTACTTC
TRBD1	TRBV5-1	TRBJ1-2	NA	15	CASSLVGTGPYGYTF	TGCGCCAGCAGCTTGGTGGGGACAGGGCCCTATGGCTACACCTTC
NA	TRBV6-1	TRBJ2-1	NA	15	CASSEDMDRTRRQFF	TGTGCCAGCAGTGAAGACATGGACCGGACAAGACGGCAGTTCTTC
NA	TRBV28	TRBJ1-4	NA	15	CASSQAFATNEKLFF	TGTGCCAGCAGTCAGGCCTTCGCAACTAATGAAAAACTGTTTTTT
TRBD2	TRBV19	TRBJ2-5	NA	15	CASSNSGSDVETQYF	TGTGCCAGTAGTAACAGCGGGAGTGATGTGGAGACCCAGTACTTC
NA	TRBV3-1/TRBV3-2	TRBJ2-7	NA	13	CASSRDTTYEQYF	TGTGCCAGCAGCCGGGACACGACCTACGAGCAGTACTTC
TRBD1	TRBV2	TRBJ2-1	NA	15	CASSESGQGPNEQFF	TGTGCCAGCAGTGAATCAGGACAGGGGCCTAATGAGCAGTTCTTC
NA	TRBV6-5	TRBJ1-1	NA	12	CASSPATLEAFF	TGTGCCAGCAGTCCTGCAACATTAGAAGCTTTCTTT
NA	TRBV7-2	TRBJ1-6	NA	15	CASSRQSSYNSPLHF	TGTGCCAGCAGTCGACAGAGCTCCTATAATTCACCCCTCCACTTT
NA	TRBV5-4	TRBJ1-2	NA	14	CASSQGGGNYGYTF	TGTGCCAGCAGCCAGGGAGGGGGAAACTATGGCTACACCTTC
TRBD2	TRBV11-3	TRBJ2-1	NA	15	CASSLDMGGDNEQFF	TGTGCCAGCAGCTTAGATATGGGGGGGGACAATGAGCAGTTCTTC
TRBD1	TRBV7-9	TRBJ1-2	NA	17	CASSPTSGTGGDPGYTF	TGTGCCAGCAGCCCTACTTCCGGGACAGGGGGCGACCCGGGCTACACCTTC
NA	TRBV3-1/TRBV3-2	TRBJ2-1	few	14	CASSISGGFYEQFF	TGTGCCAGCAGCATATCGGGTGGGTTTTATGAGCAGTTCTTC
NA	TRBV18	TRBJ1-1	NA	14	CASSQQGGENEAFF	TGTGCCAGCTCACAACAGGGCGGTGAAAATGAAGCTTTCTTT
TRBD1	TRBV25-1	TRBJ1-4	NA	14	CASSSGQGKEKLFF	TGTGCCAGCAGCTCGGGACAGGGCAAAGAAAAACTGTTTTTT
TRBD2	TRBV15	TRBJ2-7	NA	16	CATSSVGTSVSYEQYF	TGTGCCACCAGCAGTGTCGGGACTAGCGTGTCCTACGAGCAGTACTTC
NA	TRBV19	TRBJ1-5	NA	14	CASSIDVFNQPQHF	TGTGCCAGTAGTATAGATGTCTTTAATCAGCCCCAGCATTTT
NA	TRBV5-4	TRBJ1-5	NA	18	CASSFGGGRPYSNQPQHF	TGTGCCAGCAGCTTCGGAGGAGGGAGACCTTATAGCAATCAGCCCCAGCATTTT
NA	TRBV9	TRBJ1-1	NA	14	CASSGTGQSTEAFF	TGTGCCAGCAGCGGAACAGGGCAGAGCACTGAAGCTTTCTTT
NA	TRBV28	TRBJ1-5	NA	12	CASSFWAQPQHF	TGTGCCAGCAGCTTTTGGGCTCAGCCCCAGCATTTT
TRBD2	TRBV10-3	TRBJ2-1	NA	15	CAISGSTGTSNEQFF	TGTGCCATCAGTGGGTCTACCGGGACTAGCAATGAGCAGTTCTTC
TRBD1	TRBV6-5	TRBJ2-7	NA	14	CASSPGTGGDEQYF	TGTGCCAGCAGCCCCGGGACAGGGGGCGACGAGCAGTACTTC
NA	TRBV29-1	TRBJ1-3	NA	16	CSVNRTLFPSGNTIYF	TGCAGCGTAAACAGGACCCTTTTTCCTTCTGGAAACACCATATATTTT
NA	TRBV19	TRBJ1-5	NA	12	CASRQGNQPQHF	TGTGCCAGTAGGCAGGGGAATCAGCCCCAGCATTTT
NA	TRBV4-1	TRBJ1-5	NA	16	CASSQVTQGRDQPQHF	TGCGCCAGCAGCCAAGTTACTCAGGGCCGGGATCAGCCCCAGCATTTT
NA	TRBV10-1	TRBJ2-7	NA	13	CASRATATDEQYF	TGCGCCAGCAGGGCGACAGCTACCGACGAGCAGTACTTC
NA	TRBV12-5	TRBJ2-3	NA	14	CASGRDRSTDTQYF	TGTGCTAGTGGTCGAGACAGGAGCACAGATACGCAGTATTTT
NA	TRBV30	TRBJ1-1	NA	14	CAWSSPGQNTEAFF	TGTGCCTGGAGTAGCCCGGGACAGAACACTGAAGCTTTCTTT
NA	TRBV5-1	TRBJ1-1	NA	15	CASSLGTGMNTEAFF	TGCGCCAGCAGCTTGGGTACAGGGATGAACACTGAAGCTTTCTTT
NA	TRBV2	TRBJ2-1	NA	15	CASTFYGTHNNEQFF	TGTGCCAGCACCTTCTACGGGACACATAACAATGAGCAGTTCTTC
TRBD2	TRBV19	TRBJ2-1	NA	16	CASSGTSGSSYNEQFF	TGTGCCAGTAGTGGGACTAGCGGGTCCTCCTACAATGAGCAGTTCTTC
TRBD1	TRBV7-2	TRBJ2-2	few	16	CASSLGGQGATGELFF	TGTGCCAGCAGCTTGGGCGGACAGGGGGCAACCGGGGAGCTGTTTTTT
NA	TRBV25-1	TRBJ2-7	NA	15	CASSTGLGLLDEQYF	TGTGCCAGCAGTACCGGACTTGGGTTGCTTGACGAGCAGTACTTC
TRBD2	TRBV10-3	TRBJ2-5	NA	15	CATSPTSGSQETQYF	TGTGCCACCTCCCCGACTAGCGGGTCTCAAGAGACCCAGTACTTC
TRBD1	TRBV15	TRBJ2-1	NA	13	CATSRVTGDEQFF	TGTGCCACCAGCAGAGTGACAGGGGATGAGCAGTTCTTC
NA	TRBV19	TRBJ1-2	NA	12	CASSRRLEGYTF	TGTGCCAGTAGTAGACGGTTGGAGGGCTACACCTTC
TRBD2	TRBV7-9	TRBJ2-7	NA	13	CASSGSGSREQYF	TGTGCCAGCAGCGGGAGCGGGAGCCGCGAGCAGTACTTC
NA	TRBV5-6	TRBJ2-1	NA	16	CASSLGGGPGGNEQFF	TGTGCCAGCAGCTTGGGTGGGGGGCCAGGGGGCAATGAGCAGTTCTTC
NA	TRBV6-5	TRBJ1-3	NA	15	CASRDITFSGNTIYF	TGTGCCAGCAGGGACATTACCTTCTCTGGAAACACCATATATTTT
TRBD1	TRBV19	TRBJ2-2	once	14	CASSIGTGPGELFF	TGTGCCAGTAGTATAGGGACAGGGCCCGGGGAGCTGTTTTTT
NA	TRBV18	TRBJ1-2	NA	14	CASSGLEVSYGYTF	TGTGCCAGCTCAGGGCTGGAGGTTAGCTATGGCTACACCTTC
NA	TRBV28	TRBJ2-6	NA	13	CASSFTGANVLTF	TGTGCCAGCAGTTTTACTGGGGCCAACGTCCTGACTTTC
TRBD2	TRBV9	TRBJ2-1	NA	15	CASSVSQGLVNEQFF	TGTGCCAGCAGCGTAAGTCAAGGACTAGTCAATGAGCAGTTCTTC
NA	TRBV4-3	TRBJ2-3	NA	17	CASSQESSNLFTDTQYF	TGCGCCAGCAGCCAAGAATCATCCAACTTATTCACAGATACGCAGTATTTT
TRBD1	TRBV7-9	TRBJ1-5	NA	14	CASSSGQSNQPQHF	TGTGCCAGCAGCTCGGGACAGAGCAATCAGCCCCAGCATTTT
NA	TRBV5-8	TRBJ2-1	NA	13	CASSTDMYNEQFF	TGTGCCAGCAGCACAGACATGTACAATGAGCAGTTCTTC
TRBD1	TRBV18	TRBJ2-7	NA	15	CASSPTGTGMHEQYF	TGTGCCAGCTCACCAACAGGGACAGGGATGCACGAGCAGTACTTC